Only a few counts were recorded for the clone carrying this TCR beta chain. Its antigen is not identified. The sample carries other DNA sequences with the same CDR3. This CDR3 is built from 13 residues. V was clipped by 3 bases and J by 0 bases, with 4 bases between them. CDR1 and CDR2 from the germline V gene are LNHNV and YYDKDF (reference sequence). This specimen comes from a study of cytomegalovirus exposure and HLA in healthy donors. General study findings and limits: Subsequent analysis of the 120 or so validation repertoires found a tendency for first-cohort TCR clusters to co-occur. The study listed around 150 cytomegalovirus-associated TCR beta chains. The classifier reportedly diagnosed cytomegalovirus status with high sensitivity and specificity.

Profiled with immunoSEQ multiplex PCR; TCRdb holds only in-frame clones, not every one. This table holds about 250,000 clones, approximately 84% found once. Sequenced sample: PBMCs. The receptor's source is a man aged 18 to 35 in good health and CMV-seropositive. The V and J genes are TRBV15 and TRBJ2-3; D not certain. The CDR3 DNA reads as TGTGCCACCAGCAGCGGCAGCACAGATACGCAGTATTTT. This codes for CATSSGSTDTQYF.